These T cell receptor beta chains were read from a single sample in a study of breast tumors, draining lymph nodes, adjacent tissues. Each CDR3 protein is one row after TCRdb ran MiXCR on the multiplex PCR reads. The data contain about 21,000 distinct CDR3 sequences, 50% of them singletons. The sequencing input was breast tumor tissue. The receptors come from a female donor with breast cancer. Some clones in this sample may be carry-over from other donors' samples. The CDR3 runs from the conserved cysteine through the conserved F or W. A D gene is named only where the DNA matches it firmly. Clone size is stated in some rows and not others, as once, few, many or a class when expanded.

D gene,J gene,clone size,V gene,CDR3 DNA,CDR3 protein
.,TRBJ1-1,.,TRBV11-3,TGTGCCAGCAGCTTAAGGGTGGGGCCGGCCCTGGAAGCTTTCTTT,CASSLRVGPALEAFF
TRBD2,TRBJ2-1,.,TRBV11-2,TGTGCAAGCAGCTTAGAGCGGGGTGGAGCCAATGAGCAGTTCTTC,CASSLERGGANEQFF
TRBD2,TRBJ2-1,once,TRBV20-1,TGCAGTGCTAGAGATCCAGGACTAGCGGACAATGAGCAGTTCTTC,CSARDPGLADNEQFF
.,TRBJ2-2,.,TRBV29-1,TGCAGCGCCAGCAGAGGCGAGTACACCGGGGAGCTGTTTTTT,CSASRGEYTGELFF
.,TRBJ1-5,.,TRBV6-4,.,CASSDTRGGGTDTQYFGPGTRHF
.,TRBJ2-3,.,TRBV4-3,TGCGCCAGCAGCCAAGGGGCGGGGAGCACAGATACGCAGTATTTT,CASSQGAGSTDTQYF
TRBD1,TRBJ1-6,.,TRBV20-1,TGCAGTGCTAGCGCAGGGACAGTAGCTACCCCCCTCCACTTT,CSASAGTVATPLHF
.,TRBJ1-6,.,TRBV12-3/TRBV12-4,TGTGCCAGCAGGGATACCTCGTCTTCACCCCTCCACTTT,CASRDTSSSPLHF
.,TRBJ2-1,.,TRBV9,TGTGCCAGCGGTCTAGGGGGGGATGAGCAGTTCTTC,CASGLGGDEQFF
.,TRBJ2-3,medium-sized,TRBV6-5,TGTGCCAGCGCGATAGTTCGCGATACAGATACGCAGTATTTT,CASAIVRDTDTQYF
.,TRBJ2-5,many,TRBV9,TGTGCCAGCAGCGTAGGTCAGGGAAAAGAGACCCAGTACTTC,CASSVGQGKETQYF
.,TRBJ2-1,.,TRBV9,TGTGCCTGCAGCCCAGCGACAATCTACGATGAGCAGTTCTTC,CACSPATIYDEQFF
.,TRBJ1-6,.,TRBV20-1,TGCAGTGCTACCACGGGTTATTCACCCCTCCACTTT,CSATTGYSPLHF
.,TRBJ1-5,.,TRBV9,TGTGCCAGCAGCGTAGACGGGTATAGCAATCAGCCCCAGCATTTT,CASSVDGYSNQPQHF
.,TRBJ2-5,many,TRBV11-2,TGTGCCAGCAGCTCCAGGGGCGAGTGGGAGACCCAGTACTTC,CASSSRGEWETQYF
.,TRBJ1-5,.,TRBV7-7,TGTGCTAGCAGCTTAGGCCCCAACCAGCCCCAGCATTTT,CASSLGPNQPQHF
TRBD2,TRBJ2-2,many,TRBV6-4,TGTGCCAGCAGTCCGACTAGCGGGAGCACCGGGGAGCTGTTTTTT,CASSPTSGSTGELFF
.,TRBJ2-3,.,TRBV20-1,TGCAGTGCTTCTGATAGGGAGTTGAGTACGCAGTATTTT,CSASDRELSTQYF
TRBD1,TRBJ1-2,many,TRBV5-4,TGTGCCAGCAGCCCGAACACGGGACAGGGGGAGACCTTC,CASSPNTGQGETF
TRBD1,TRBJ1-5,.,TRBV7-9,TGTGCCAGCAGCTCCGGACAGGGGCAACAGCCCCAGCATTTT,CASSSGQGQQPQHF
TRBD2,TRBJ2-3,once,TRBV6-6,TGTGCCAGCAGTCACCTAGCGGGAGATGGGACAGATACGCAGTATTTT,CASSHLAGDGTDTQYF
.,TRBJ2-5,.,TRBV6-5,TGTGCCAGCAGTCATTCAGAACTGGTACACGAGACCCAGTACTTC,CASSHSELVHETQYF
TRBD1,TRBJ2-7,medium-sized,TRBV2,TGTGCCAGCCAAGCAGGGACAGTTCCCTACGAGCAGTACTTC,CASQAGTVPYEQYF
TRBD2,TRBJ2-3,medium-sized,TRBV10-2,TGCGCCAGCAGTGAGTCTTCTGCGGGAGGTGATACGCAGTATTTT,CASSESSAGGDTQYF
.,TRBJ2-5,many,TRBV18,TGTGCCAGCTCACGAGACAGACACCAAGAGACCCAGTACTTC,CASSRDRHQETQYF
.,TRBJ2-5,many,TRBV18,TGTGCCAGCTCACCGGCCGCCGGGCTGGAGACCCAGTACTTC,CASSPAAGLETQYF
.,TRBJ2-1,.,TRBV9,TGTGCCAGTAGCGTTAGAGGTGAGCAGTTCTTC,CASSVRGEQFF
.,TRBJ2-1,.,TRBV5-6,TGTGCCAGCAGCTTTAGAGGGGATAAATTCTATGAGCAGTTCTTC,CASSFRGDKFYEQFF
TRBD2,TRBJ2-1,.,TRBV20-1,TGCAGTGCTAGATCCGACAGACTAGCGGGGACCAATGAGCAGTTCTTC,CSARSDRLAGTNEQFF
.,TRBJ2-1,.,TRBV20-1,TGCAGTGCTAGGTTTGGGGGGAGTGATGAGCAGTTCTTC,CSARFGGSDEQFF
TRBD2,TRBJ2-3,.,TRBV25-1,TGTGCCAGCAGTGACCCAACCCTAGCGGGAGTGGCAGATACGCAGTATTTT,CASSDPTLAGVADTQYF
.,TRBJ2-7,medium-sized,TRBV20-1,TGCAGTGCTAGACTTATATACGAGCAGTACTTC,CSARLIYEQYF
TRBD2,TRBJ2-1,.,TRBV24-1,TGTGCCACCAGTGTCAGAGGACTAGCGGACAATGAGCAGTTCTTC,CATSVRGLADNEQFF